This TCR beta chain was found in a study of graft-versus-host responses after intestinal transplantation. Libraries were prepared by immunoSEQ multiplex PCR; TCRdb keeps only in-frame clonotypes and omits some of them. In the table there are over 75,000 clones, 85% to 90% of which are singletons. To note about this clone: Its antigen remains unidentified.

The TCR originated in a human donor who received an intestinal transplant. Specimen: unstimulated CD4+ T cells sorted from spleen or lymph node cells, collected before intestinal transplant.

Here the CDR3 DNA reads TGTGCCAGCAGCTTAGCTGGGGGGACCACCGGGGAGCTGTTTTTT. Translated: CASSLAGGTTGELFF. The V call is TRBV7-2, the J call TRBJ2-2; a possible D gene is TRBD2 (6 bases). The CDR3 is 15 residues long. V was pared by 0 bases and J by 4 bases, with 9 bases between. Germline-derived CDR1 and CDR2 are SGHTA and FQGNSA.